These T cell receptor beta chains were read from a single sample in a study of cytomegalovirus exposure and HLA in healthy donors. Measured with immunoSEQ multiplex PCR; TCRdb has only the in-frame clones, and not every one. The sample has some 190,000 clones; 85% are singletons. Material: PBMCs. The receptors shown here come from a boy aged 2-15 years in good health and CMV-seronegative. The CDR3 runs from the conserved cysteine through the conserved F or W. A D gene is named only where the DNA matches it firmly. Clone sizes are given selectively: once, few, many, or a class where the clone is expanded.

J: TRBJ1-2
size: -
D: -
V: TRBV5-1
DNA: TGCGCCAGCAGCTTGGAGCTCGCGACAGTATCCGGCTACACCTTC
CDR3: CASSLELATVSGYTF

J: TRBJ2-7
size: few
D: TRBD2
V: TRBV27
DNA: TGTGCCAGCAGTTTTGGCAGCGGGAGAACCTACGAGCAGTACTTC
CDR3: CASSFGSGRTYEQYF

J: TRBJ2-3
size: -
D: TRBD1
V: TRBV12-5
DNA: TGTGCTAGTGGGCGGCCGAACAGGGGAAGGGGTTTCAGCACAGATACGCAGTATTTT
CDR3: CASGRPNRGRGFSTDTQYF

J: TRBJ2-7
size: -
D: -
V: TRBV10-3
DNA: TGTGCCATCAGTGAGTCGAGGTTAGCGGCAAGCCAAGACCAAGAGCCATCCTACGAGCAGTACTTC
CDR3: CAISESRLAASQDQEPSYEQYF

J: TRBJ1-4
size: -
D: -
V: TRBV4-2
DNA: TGTGCCAGCAGCCAAGACTCCTCCAGGGAAAAACTGTTTTTT
CDR3: CASSQDSSREKLFF

J: TRBJ1-5
size: -
D: TRBD1
V: TRBV11-2
DNA: TGTGCCAGCAGACTAGGGGACAGGGGGATCCGCAATCAGCCCCAGCATTTT
CDR3: CASRLGDRGIRNQPQHF

J: TRBJ2-2
size: -
D: TRBD2
V: TRBV4-1
DNA: TGCGCCAGCACCCTGGGACTAGCGGAGAACACCGGGGAGCTGTTTTTT
CDR3: CASTLGLAENTGELFF

J: TRBJ2-2
size: -
D: TRBD2
V: TRBV11-1
DNA: TGTGCCAGCAGCTTACGGGGGCTAGCGGGGGCAGGGGAGCTGTTTTTT
CDR3: CASSLRGLAGAGELFF

J: TRBJ2-3
size: once
D: TRBD1
V: TRBV10-2
DNA: TGCGCCAGCGGATCCGAGGACAGGGGGGCTTGGGATACGCAGTATTTT
CDR3: CASGSEDRGAWDTQYF

J: TRBJ2-7
size: -
D: TRBD1
V: TRBV2
DNA: TGTGCCAGCAAGACGGGACAGGGGAAGTACGAGCAGTACTTC
CDR3: CASKTGQGKYEQYF

J: TRBJ1-2
size: -
D: -
V: TRBV14
DNA: TGTGCCAGCAGCCAAGGAACAGGGTGGTCGACCTATGGCTACACCTTC
CDR3: CASSQGTGWSTYGYTF

J: TRBJ2-3
size: -
D: -
V: TRBV4-1
DNA: TGCGCCAGCAGCCAAGTTCCCTCCAGCACAGATACGCAGTATTTT
CDR3: CASSQVPSSTDTQYF

J: TRBJ2-5
size: -
D: -
V: TRBV6-4
DNA: TGTGCCAGCACCGTCGAGGGCCAAGAGACCCAGTACTTC
CDR3: CASTVEGQETQYF

J: TRBJ2-7
size: -
D: -
V: TRBV5-8
DNA: TGTGCCAGCAGCTTCGGGGGTTTAAAATACGAGCAGTACTTC
CDR3: CASSFGGLKYEQYF

J: TRBJ1-5
size: once
D: -
V: TRBV19
DNA: TGTGCCAGTAGTATAGTTTGGAGTTATAGCAATCAGCCCCAGCATTTT
CDR3: CASSIVWSYSNQPQHF

J: TRBJ1-2
size: -
D: -
V: TRBV13
DNA: TGTGCCAGCAGCTACCCACAGGGTAGCTATGGCTACACCTTC
CDR3: CASSYPQGSYGYTF

J: TRBJ1-2
size: -
D: -
V: TRBV28
DNA: TGTGCCAGCAGTTCCCCTAATACAGGGACCGGTAAGAGCTACACCTTC
CDR3: CASSSPNTGTGKSYTF

J: TRBJ1-2
size: -
D: -
V: TRBV28
DNA: TGTGCCAGCAGTAAGATCGGGGGTCCTAAGGGCTACACCTTC
CDR3: CASSKIGGPKGYTF

J: TRBJ2-2
size: -
D: -
V: TRBV27
DNA: TGCGCCAGCAGTTCGGCGGGGCCTGGCACCGGGGAGCTGTTTTTT
CDR3: CASSSAGPGTGELFF

J: TRBJ2-4
size: -
D: -
V: TRBV13
DNA: TGTGCCAGCAGCCGGCTTTTGGGAGGCAAAAACATTCAGTACTTC
CDR3: CASSRLLGGKNIQYF

J: TRBJ2-6
size: -
D: -
V: TRBV30
DNA: TGTGCCTGGAGCGGGACTGACCTCTCTGGGGCCAACGTCCTGACTTTC
CDR3: CAWSGTDLSGANVLTF

J: TRBJ1-2
size: -
D: -
V: TRBV7-9
DNA: TGTTCCAGCACCATATGGGGGGACTATGGCTACACCTTC
CDR3: CSSTIWGDYGYTF

J: TRBJ2-7
size: -
D: TRBD1
V: TRBV28
DNA: TGTGCCAGCAGCCCTACAGGGGACGAGCAGTACTTC
CDR3: CASSPTGDEQYF

J: TRBJ1-2
size: -
D: -
V: TRBV5-4
DNA: TGTGCCAGCAGCTTTTGGGGACTTCTGAACTATGGCTACACCTTC
CDR3: CASSFWGLLNYGYTF

J: TRBJ1-1
size: -
D: -
V: TRBV6-1
DNA: TGTGCCAGCAGTGGGGATCCGGGGGTGAACACTGAAGCTTTCTTT
CDR3: CASSGDPGVNTEAFF